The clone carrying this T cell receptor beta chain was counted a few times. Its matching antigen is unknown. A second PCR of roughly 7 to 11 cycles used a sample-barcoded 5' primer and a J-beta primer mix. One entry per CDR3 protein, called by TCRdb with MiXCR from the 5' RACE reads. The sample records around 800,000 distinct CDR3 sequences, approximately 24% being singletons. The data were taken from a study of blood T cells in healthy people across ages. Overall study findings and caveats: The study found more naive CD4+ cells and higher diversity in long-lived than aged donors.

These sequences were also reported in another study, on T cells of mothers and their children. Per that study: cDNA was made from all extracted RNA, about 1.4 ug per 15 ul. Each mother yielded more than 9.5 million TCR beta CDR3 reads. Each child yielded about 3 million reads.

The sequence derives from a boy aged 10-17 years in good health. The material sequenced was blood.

The CDR3 loop reads CASSPGVNTDTQYF. DNA of the CDR3: TGTGCCAGCAGTCCAGGGGTTAACACAGATACGCAGTATTTT. The chain couples TRBV6-4 to TRBJ2-3, with D tentatively TRBD1 (6 bases). V lost 5 bases, J lost 2 bases, and 11 bases lay in between. The V gene's germline CDR1 is MRHNA and CDR2 SNTAGT. This CDR3 is 14 amino acids long.